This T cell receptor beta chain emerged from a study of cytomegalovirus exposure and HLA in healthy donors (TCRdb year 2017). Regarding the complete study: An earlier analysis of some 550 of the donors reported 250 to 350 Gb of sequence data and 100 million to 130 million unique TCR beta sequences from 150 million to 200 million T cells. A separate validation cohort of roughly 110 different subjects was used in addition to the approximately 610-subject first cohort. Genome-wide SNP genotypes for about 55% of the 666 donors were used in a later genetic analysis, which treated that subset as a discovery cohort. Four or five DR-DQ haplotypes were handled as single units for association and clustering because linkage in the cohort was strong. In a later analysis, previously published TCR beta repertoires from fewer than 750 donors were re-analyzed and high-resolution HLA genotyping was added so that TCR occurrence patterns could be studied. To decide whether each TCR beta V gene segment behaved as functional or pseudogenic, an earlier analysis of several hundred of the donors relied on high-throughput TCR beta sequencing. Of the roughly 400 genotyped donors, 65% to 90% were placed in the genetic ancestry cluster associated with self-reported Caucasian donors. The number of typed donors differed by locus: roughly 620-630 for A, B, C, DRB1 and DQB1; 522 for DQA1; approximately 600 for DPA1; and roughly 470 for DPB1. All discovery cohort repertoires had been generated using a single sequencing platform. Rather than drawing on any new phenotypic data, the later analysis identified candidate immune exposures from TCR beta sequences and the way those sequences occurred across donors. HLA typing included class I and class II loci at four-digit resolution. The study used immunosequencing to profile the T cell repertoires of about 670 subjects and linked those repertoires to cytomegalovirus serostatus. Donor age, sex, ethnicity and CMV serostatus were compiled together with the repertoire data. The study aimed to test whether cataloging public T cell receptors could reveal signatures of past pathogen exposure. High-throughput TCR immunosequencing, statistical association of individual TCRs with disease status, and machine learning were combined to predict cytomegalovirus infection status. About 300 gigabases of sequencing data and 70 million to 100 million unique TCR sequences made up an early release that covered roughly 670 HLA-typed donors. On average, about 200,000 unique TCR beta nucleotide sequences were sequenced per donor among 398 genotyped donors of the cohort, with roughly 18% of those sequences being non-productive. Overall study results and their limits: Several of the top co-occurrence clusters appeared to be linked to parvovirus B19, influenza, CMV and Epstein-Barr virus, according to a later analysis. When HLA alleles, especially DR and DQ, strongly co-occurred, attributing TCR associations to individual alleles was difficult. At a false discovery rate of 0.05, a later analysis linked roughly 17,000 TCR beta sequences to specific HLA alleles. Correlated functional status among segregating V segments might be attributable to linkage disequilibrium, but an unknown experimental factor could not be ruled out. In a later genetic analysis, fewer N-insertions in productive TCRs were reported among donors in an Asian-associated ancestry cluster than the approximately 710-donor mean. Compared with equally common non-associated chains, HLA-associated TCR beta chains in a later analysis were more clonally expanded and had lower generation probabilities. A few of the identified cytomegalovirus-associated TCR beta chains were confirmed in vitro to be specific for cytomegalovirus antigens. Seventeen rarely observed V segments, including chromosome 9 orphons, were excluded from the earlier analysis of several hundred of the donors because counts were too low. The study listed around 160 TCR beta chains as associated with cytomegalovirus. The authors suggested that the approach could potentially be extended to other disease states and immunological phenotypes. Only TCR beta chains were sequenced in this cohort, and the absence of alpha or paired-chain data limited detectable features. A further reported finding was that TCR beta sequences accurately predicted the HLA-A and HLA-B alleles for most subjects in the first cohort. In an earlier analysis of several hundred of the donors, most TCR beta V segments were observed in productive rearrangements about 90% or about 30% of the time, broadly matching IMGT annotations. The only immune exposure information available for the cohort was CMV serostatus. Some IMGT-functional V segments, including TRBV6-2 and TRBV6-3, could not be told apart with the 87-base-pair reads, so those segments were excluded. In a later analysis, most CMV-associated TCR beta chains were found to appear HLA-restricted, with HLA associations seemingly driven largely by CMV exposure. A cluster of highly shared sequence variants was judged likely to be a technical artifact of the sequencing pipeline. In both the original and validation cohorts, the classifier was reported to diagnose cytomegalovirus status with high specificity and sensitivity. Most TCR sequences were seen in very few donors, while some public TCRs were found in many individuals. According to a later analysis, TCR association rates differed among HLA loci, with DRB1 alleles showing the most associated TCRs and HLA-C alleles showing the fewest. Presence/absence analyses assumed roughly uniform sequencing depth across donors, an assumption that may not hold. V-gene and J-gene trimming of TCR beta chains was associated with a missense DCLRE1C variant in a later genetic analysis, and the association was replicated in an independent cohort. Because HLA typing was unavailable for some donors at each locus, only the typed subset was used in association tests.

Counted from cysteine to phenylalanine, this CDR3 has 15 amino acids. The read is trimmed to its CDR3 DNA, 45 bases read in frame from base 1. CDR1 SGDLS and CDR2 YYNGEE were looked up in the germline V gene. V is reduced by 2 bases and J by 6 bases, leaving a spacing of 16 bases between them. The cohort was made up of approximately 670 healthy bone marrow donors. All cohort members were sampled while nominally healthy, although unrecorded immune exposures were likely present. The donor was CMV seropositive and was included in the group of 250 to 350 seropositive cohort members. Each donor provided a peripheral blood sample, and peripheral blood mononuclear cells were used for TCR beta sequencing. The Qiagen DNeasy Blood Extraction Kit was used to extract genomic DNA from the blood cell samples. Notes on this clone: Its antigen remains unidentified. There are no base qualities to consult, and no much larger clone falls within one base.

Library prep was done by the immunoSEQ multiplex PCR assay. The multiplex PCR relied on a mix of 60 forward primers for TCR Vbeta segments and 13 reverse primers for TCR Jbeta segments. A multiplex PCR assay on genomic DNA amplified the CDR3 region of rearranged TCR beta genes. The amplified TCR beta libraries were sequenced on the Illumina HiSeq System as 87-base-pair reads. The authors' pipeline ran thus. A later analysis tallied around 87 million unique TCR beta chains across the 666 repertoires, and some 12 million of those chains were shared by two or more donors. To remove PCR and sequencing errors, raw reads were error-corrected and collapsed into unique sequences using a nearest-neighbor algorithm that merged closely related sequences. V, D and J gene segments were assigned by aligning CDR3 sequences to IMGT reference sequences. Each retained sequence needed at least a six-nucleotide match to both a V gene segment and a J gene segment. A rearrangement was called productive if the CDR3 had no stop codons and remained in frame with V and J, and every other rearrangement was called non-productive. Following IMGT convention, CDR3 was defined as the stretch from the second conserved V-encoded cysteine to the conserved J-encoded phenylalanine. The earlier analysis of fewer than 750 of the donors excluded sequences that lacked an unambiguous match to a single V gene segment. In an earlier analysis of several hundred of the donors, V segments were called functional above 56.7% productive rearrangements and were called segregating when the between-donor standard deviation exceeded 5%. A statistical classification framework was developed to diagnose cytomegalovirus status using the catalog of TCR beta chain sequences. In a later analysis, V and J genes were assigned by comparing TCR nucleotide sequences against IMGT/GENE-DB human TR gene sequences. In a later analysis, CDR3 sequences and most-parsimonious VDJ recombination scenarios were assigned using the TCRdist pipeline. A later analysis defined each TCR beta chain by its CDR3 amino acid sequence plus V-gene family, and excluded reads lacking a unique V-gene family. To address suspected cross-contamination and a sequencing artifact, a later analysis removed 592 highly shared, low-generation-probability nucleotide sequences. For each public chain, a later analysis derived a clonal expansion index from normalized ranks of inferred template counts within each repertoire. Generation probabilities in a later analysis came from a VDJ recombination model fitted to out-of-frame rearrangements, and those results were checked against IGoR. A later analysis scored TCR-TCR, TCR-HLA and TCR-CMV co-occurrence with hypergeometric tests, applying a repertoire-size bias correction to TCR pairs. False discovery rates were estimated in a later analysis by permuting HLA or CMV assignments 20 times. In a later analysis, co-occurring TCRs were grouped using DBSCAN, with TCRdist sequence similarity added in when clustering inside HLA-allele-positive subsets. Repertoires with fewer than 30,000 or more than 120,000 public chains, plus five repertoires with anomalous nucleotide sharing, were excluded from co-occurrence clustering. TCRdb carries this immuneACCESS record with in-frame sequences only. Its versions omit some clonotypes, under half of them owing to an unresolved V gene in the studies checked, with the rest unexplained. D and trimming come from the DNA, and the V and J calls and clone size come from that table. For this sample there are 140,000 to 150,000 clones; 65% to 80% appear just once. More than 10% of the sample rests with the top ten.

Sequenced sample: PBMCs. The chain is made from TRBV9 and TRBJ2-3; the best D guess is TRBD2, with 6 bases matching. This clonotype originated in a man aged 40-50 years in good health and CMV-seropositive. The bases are TGTGCCAGCAGCGTTGGGGACTCCAGGGCTGATACGCAGTATTTT. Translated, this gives CASSVGDSRADTQYF.